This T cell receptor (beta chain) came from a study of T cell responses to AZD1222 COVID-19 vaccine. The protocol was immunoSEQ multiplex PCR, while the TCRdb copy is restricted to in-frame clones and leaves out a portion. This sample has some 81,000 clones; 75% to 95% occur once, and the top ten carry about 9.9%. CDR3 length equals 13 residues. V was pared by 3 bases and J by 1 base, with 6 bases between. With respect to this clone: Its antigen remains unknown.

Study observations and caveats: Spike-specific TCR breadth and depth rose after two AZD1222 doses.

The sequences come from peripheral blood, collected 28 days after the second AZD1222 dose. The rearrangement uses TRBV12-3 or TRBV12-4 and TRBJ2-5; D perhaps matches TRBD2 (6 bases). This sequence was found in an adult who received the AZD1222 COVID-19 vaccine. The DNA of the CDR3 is TGTGCCAGCAGTTTGCGGGGCCAAGAGACCCAGTACTTC. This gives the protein CASSLRGQETQYF.